This T cell receptor (beta chain) stems from a study of T cell repertoires in cytomegalovirus infection. Study results and caveats: HLA-C-restricted CMV-specific TCR beta clonotypes prevailed in the ex vivo response. Frequencies of public TCR beta families were cumulated, and this identified carriers of CMV plus the relevant HLA.

This clonotype appeared many times. Antigen unknown. Trimming pared 2 bases from V and 4 bases from J, leaving 15 bases between. Germline CDR1 is SGHRS and CDR2 is YFSETQ. This CDR3 has 15 amino acids. From the reads, TCRdb called clonotypes with MiXCR, one entry per CDR3 protein. The data show some 200,000 distinct CDR3 sequences, with about a tenth seen just once and approximately 4.2% held by the top ten. The TCR comes from a human donor in good health (CMV status not recorded). Some clones in this sample may be carry-over from other donors' samples. V and J are TRBV5-1 and TRBJ1-1, with a possible D match to TRBD1 (6 bases). Sequenced: PBMCs. The CDR3 region has the DNA TGCGCCAGCAGCTTAACAGGGAAACGGGGCACTGAAGCTTTCTTT. Amino acids: CASSLTGKRGTEAFF.